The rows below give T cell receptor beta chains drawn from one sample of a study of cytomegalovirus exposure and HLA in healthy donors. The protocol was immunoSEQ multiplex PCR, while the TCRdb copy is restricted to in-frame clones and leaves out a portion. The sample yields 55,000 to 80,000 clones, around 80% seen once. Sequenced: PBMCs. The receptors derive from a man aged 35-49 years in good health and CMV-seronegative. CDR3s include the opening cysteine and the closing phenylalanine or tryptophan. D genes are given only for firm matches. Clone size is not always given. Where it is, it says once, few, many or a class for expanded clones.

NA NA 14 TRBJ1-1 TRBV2 CASSDPDMNTEAFF TGTGCCAGCAGTGATCCGGACATGAACACTGAAGCTTTCTTT
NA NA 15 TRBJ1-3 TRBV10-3 CAISESPGHGNTIYF TGTGCCATCAGTGAGTCGCCAGGCCACGGAAACACCATATATTTT
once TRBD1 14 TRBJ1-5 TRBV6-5 CASSYSGGGQPQHF TGTGCCAGCAGTTACTCAGGGGGCGGGCAGCCCCAGCATTTT
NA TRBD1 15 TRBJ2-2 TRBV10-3 CAISETQGRSGELFF TGTGCCATCAGTGAGACACAGGGGCGGTCCGGGGAGCTGTTTTTT
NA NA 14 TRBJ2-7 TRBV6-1 CASSEYKGGYEQYF TGTGCCAGCAGTGAGTATAAAGGAGGCTACGAGCAGTACTTC
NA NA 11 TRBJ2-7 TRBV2 CATTGFNEQYF TGTGCCACCACGGGGTTTAACGAGCAGTACTTC
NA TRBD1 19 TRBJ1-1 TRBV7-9 CASSLSLARGPPGGIEASF TGTGCCAGCAGCTTAAGCTTAGCGAGGGGGCCTCCAGGGGGCATTGAAGCTTCCTTT
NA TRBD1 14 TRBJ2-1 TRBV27 CASLPTGGNNEQFF TGTGCCAGCCTCCCGACAGGGGGGAATAATGAGCAGTTCTTC
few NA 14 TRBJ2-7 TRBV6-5 CASSWYRKGGEQYF TGTGCCAGCAGTTGGTACAGGAAGGGCGGAGAGCAGTACTTC
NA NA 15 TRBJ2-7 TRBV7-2 CASSLVRDKPYEQYF TGTGCCAGCAGCTTAGTTAGGGACAAGCCCTACGAGCAGTACTTC
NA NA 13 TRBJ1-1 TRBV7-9 CASSFGGNTEAFF TGTGCCAGCAGCTTCGGCGGGAACACTGAAGCTTTCTTT
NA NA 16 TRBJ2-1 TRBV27 CASSLSVGSSYNEQFF TGTGCCAGCAGTTTAAGTGTGGGGAGCTCCTACAATGAGCAGTTCTTC
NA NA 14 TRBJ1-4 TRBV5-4 CASSRYGDNEKLFF TGTGCCAGCAGCCGGTACGGGGATAATGAAAAACTGTTTTTT
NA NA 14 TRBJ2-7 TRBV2 CASRVEGVIAEQYF TGTGCCAGCAGGGTAGAGGGAGTGATCGCCGAGCAGTACTTC
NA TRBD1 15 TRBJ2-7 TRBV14 CASSKGTGVVYEQYF TGTGCCAGCAGCAAGGGGACAGGAGTGGTATACGAGCAGTACTTC
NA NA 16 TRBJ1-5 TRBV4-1 CASSHAGRNSNQPQHF TGCGCCAGCAGCCACGCGGGACGGAATAGCAATCAGCCCCAGCATTTT
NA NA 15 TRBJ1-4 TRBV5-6 CASSRRRATNEKLFF TGTGCCAGCAGCAGGAGAAGAGCAACTAATGAAAAACTGTTTTTT
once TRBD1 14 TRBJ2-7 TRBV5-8 CASSLQGATYEQYF TGTGCCAGCAGCTTACAGGGGGCCACCTACGAGCAGTACTTC
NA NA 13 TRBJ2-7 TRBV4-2 CASSQVRRGEQYF TGTGCCAGCAGCCAAGTTCGACGGGGGGAGCAGTACTTC
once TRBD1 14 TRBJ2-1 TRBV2 CASSATGWYNEQFF TGTGCCAGCAGTGCGACAGGGTGGTACAATGAGCAGTTCTTC
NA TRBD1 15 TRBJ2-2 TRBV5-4 CASSLGDRDTGELFF TGTGCCAGCAGCTTGGGGGACAGGGACACCGGGGAGCTGTTTTTT
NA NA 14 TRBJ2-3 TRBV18 CASSRLGATDTQYF TGTGCCAGCTCACGGCTGGGAGCCACAGATACGCAGTATTTT
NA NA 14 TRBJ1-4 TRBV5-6 CASSLTGTNEKLFF TGTGCCAGCAGCTTGACAGGTACTAATGAAAAACTGTTTTTT
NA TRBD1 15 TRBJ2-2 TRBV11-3 CASSLSGQGIGELFF TGTGCCAGCAGCTTATCCGGACAGGGAATCGGGGAGCTGTTTTTT
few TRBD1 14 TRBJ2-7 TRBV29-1 CSVVSVGQGYEQYF TGCAGCGTTGTATCAGTCGGACAGGGGTACGAGCAGTACTTC
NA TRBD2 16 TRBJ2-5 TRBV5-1 CASSWVATSGQETQYF TGCGCCAGCAGCTGGGTGGCCACTAGCGGCCAAGAGACCCAGTACTTC
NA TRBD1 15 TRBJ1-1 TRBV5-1 CASSLRLGQGAKAFF TGCGCCAGCAGCTTGAGACTAGGACAGGGGGCGAAGGCTTTCTTT
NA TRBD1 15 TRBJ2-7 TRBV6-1 CASSEGLDRVYEQYF TGTGCCAGCAGTGAAGGTTTGGACAGGGTCTACGAGCAGTACTTC
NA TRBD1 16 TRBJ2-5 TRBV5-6 CASSPLPGQGEETQYF TGTGCCAGCAGCCCACTCCCGGGACAGGGAGAAGAGACCCAGTACTTC
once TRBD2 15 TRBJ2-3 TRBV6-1 CASTWTGGGTDTQYF TGTGCCAGCACGTGGACGGGGGGAGGCACAGATACGCAGTATTTT
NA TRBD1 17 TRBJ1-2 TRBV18 CASSPFSGTGNNYGYTF TGTGCCAGCTCACCATTTTCCGGGACAGGGAATAACTATGGCTACACCTTC
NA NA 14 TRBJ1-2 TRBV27 CASSNSGQHYGYTF TGTGCCAGCAGTAACTCCGGACAGCACTATGGCTACACCTTC
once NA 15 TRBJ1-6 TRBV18 CASSQDSTTNSPLHF TGTGCCAGCTCACAGGACAGTACTACTAATTCACCCCTCCACTTT
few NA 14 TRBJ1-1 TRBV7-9 CASRLKRGITEAFF TGTGCCAGCAGGCTCAAGCGGGGGATCACTGAAGCTTTCTTT
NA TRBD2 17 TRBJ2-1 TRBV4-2 CASSQEVGGRSYNEQFF TGTGCCAGCAGCCAAGAGGTTGGCGGGAGGTCTTACAATGAGCAGTTCTTC
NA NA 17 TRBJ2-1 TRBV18 CASSPNGLARQPNEQFF TGTGCCAGCTCCCCCAACGGCCTAGCGCGACAACCCAATGAGCAGTTCTTC
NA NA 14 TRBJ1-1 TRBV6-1 CAIRATNLNTEAFF TGTGCCATCAGGGCGACTAACTTGAACACTGAAGCTTTCTTT
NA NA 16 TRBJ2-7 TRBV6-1 CASSARRGAESYEQYF TGTGCCAGCAGTGCCCGTCGTGGAGCAGAATCCTACGAGCAGTACTTC
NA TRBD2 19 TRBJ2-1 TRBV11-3 CASSLEGTSGSSSYNEQFF TGTGCCAGCAGCTTAGAAGGAACTAGCGGGAGTAGCTCCTACAATGAGCAGTTCTTC
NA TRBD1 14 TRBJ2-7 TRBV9 CASSEGTGRHEQYF TGTGCCAGCAGCGAAGGGACAGGAAGGCACGAGCAGTACTTC
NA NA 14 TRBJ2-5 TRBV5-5 CASSPEGPQETQYF TGTGCCAGCAGCCCGGAGGGACCACAAGAGACCCAGTACTTC
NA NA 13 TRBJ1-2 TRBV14 CASSQEGAYGYTF TGTGCCAGCAGCCAAGAGGGGGCCTATGGCTACACCTTC
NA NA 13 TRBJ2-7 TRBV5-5 CASSAAETYEQYF TGTGCCAGCAGCGCTGCGGAGACCTACGAGCAGTACTTC